A few counts support the clone carrying this T cell receptor beta chain. Antigen specificity is unknown. Primers: 60 V beta forward and 13 J beta reverse. Profiling relied on immunoSEQ multiplex PCR, and the TCRdb table lists in-frame clones only, not all of them. Among under 100,000 clones listed, approximately 87% were seen once. The sample originates from a study of glioma-infiltrating T cells after dendritic cell vaccination. Overall study context: Between the early 2000s and the early 2010s, patients got autologous tumor lysate-pulsed dendritic cell vaccines.

Fresh-frozen tumor tissue and more than two years of survival data were available for all. The germline gives CDR1 SNHLY, CDR2 FYNNEI. Trimming left V 11 bases short and J 7 bases short, with 15 bases between. The CDR3 extends over 13 amino acids. Notes on the study in general: Complete blood and tumor specimen sets were limited to few patients.

Source: blood, taken before dendritic cell vaccination. The rearrangement uses TRBV2 and TRBJ1-6; D is uncertain. This TCR came from a human donor with glioblastoma. In DNA, the CDR3 is TGTGCCGGCCGGTGGGCCATCAATTCACCCCTCCACTTT. This gives the protein CAGRWAINSPLHF.